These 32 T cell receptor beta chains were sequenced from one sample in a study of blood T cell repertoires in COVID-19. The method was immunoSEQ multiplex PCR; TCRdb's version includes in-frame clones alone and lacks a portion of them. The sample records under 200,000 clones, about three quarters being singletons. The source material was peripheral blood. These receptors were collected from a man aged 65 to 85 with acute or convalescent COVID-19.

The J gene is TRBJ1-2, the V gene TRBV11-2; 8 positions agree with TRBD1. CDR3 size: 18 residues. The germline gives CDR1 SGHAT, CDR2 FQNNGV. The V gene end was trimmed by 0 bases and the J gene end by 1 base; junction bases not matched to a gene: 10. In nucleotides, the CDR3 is TGTGCCAGCAGCTTAGATTTGAACAGGGGGGAGGTTAACTATGGCTACACCTTC. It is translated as CASSLDLNRGEVNYGYTF.

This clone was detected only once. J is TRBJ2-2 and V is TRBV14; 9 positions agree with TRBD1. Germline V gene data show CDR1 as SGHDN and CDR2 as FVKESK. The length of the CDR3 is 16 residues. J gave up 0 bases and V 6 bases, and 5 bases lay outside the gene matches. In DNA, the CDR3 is TGTGCCAGCAGAATAAGACAGGGGGCGAACACCGGGGAGCTGTTTTTT. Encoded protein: CASRIRQGANTGELFF. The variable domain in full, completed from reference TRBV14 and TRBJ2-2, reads EAGVTQFPSHSVIEKGQTVTLRCDPISGHDNLYWYRRVMGKEIKFLLHFVKESKQDESGMPNNRFLAERTGGTYSTLKVQPAELEDSGVYFCASRIRQGANTGELFFGEGSRLTVL.

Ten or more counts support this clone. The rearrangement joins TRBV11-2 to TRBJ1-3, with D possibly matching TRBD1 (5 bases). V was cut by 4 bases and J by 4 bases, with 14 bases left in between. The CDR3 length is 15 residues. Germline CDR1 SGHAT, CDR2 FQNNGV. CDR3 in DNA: TGTGCCAGCAGCTCGACTCCAGGGAAGGGAAACACCATATATTTT. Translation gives CASSSTPGKGNTIYF.

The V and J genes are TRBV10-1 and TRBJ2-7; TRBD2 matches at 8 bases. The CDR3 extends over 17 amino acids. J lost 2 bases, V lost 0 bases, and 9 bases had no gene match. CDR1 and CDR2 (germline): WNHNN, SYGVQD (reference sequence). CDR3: CASSESRVAGTPYEQYF. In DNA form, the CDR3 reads TGCGCCAGCAGTGAGTCGAGGGTAGCGGGAACCCCCTACGAGCAGTACTTC.

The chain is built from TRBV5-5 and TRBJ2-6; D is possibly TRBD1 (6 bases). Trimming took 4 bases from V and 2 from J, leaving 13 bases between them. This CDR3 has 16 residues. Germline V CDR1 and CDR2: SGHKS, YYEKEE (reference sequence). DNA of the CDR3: TGTGCCAGCAGCCTCCAGGGGAACGCTGGGGCCAACGTCCTGACTTTC. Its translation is CASSLQGNAGANVLTF. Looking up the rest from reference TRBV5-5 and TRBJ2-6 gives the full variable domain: DAGVTQSPTHLIKTRGQQVTLRCSPISGHKSVSWYQQVLGQGPQFIFQYYEKEERGRGNFPDRFSARQFPNYSSELNVNALLLGDSALYLCASSLQGNAGANVLTFGAGSRLTVL.

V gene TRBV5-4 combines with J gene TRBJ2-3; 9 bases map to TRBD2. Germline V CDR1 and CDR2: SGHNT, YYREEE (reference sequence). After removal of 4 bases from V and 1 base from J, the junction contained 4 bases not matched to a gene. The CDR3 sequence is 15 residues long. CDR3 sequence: CASSRGGAGTDTQYF. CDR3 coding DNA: TGTGCCAGCAGCCGCGGGGGGGCCGGCACAGATACGCAGTATTTT.

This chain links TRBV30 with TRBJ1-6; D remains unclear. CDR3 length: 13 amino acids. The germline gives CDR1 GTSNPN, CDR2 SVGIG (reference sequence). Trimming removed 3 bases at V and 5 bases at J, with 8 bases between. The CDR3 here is CAWRGSHNSPLHF. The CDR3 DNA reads TGTGCCTGGAGGGGCAGCCATAATTCACCCCTCCACTTT.

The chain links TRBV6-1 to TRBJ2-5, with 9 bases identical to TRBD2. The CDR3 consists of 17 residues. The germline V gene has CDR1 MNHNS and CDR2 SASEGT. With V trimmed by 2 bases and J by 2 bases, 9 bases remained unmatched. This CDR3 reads CASSESPWRGGQETQYF. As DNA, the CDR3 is TGTGCCAGCAGTGAATCACCATGGCGGGGGGGGCAAGAGACCCAGTACTTC.

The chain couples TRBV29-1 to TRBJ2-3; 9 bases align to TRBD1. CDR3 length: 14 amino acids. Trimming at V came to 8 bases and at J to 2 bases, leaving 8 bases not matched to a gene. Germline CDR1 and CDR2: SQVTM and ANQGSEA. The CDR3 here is CSYRDRAFTDTQYF. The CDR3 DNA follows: TGCAGCTACCGGGACAGGGCATTCACAGATACGCAGTATTTT.

CDR3 amino acids: CASRRSQGTYEQYF. The CDR3, as DNA: TGTGCCAGCAGAAGGTCGCAGGGTACCTACGAGCAGTACTTC. The rearrangement links TRBV2 to TRBJ2-7, with D perhaps TRBD1 (5 bases). Per germline, CDR1 SNHLY and CDR2 FYNNEI. The V end lost 6 bases, the J end lost 2 bases, and 14 bases lay between the germline ends. The CDR3 sequence is 14 residues long.

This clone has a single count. The CDR3 DNA reads as TGTGCCAGTAGTATGCGGGGGCGTAATGAAAAACTGTTTTTT. As protein: CASSMRGRNEKLFF. This chain joins TRBV19 and TRBJ1-4; a possible D gene is TRBD1 (6 bases). CDR1 and CDR2 (germline): LNHDA, SQIVND (reference sequence). The CDR3 spans 14 residues. V lost 3 bases, J lost 4 bases, and 9 bases lay in between.

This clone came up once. The CDR3 DNA sequence: TGTGCCAGCAGCCTAGATTCTTTGGCGGACGAGCAGTACTTC. It encodes CASSLDSLADEQYF. The V call is TRBV7-2, the J call TRBJ2-7; no definite D call. The CDR3 loop spans 14 amino acids. Trimming took 5 bases from V and 5 from J, leaving 16 bases between them. Germline V gene sequence: CDR1 SGHTA, CDR2 FQGNSA.

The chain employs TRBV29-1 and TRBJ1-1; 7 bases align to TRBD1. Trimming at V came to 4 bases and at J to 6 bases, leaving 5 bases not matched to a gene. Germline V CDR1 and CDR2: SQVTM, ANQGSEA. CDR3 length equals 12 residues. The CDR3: CSVGKQGSEAFF. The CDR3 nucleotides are TGCAGCGTTGGGAAACAGGGGTCTGAAGCTTTCTTT. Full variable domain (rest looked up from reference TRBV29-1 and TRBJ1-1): SAVISQKPSRDICQRGTSLTIQCQVDSQVTMMFWYRQQPGQSLTLIATANQGSEATYESGFVIDKFPISRPNLTFSTLTVSNMSPEDSSIYLCSVGKQGSEAFFGQGTRLTVV.

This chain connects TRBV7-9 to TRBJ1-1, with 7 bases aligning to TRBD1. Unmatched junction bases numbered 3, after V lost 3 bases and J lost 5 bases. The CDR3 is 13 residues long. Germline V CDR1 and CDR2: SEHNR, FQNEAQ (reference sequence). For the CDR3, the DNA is TGTGCCAGCAGCTTCTGGACAGGAACTGAAGCTTTCTTT. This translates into CASSFWTGTEAFF. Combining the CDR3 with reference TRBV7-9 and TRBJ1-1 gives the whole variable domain DTGVSQNPRHKITKRGQNVTFRCDPISEHNRLYWYRQTLGQGPEFLTYFQNEAQLEKSRLLSDRFSAERPKGSFSTLEIQRTEQGDSAMYLCASSFWTGTEAFFGQGTRLTVV.

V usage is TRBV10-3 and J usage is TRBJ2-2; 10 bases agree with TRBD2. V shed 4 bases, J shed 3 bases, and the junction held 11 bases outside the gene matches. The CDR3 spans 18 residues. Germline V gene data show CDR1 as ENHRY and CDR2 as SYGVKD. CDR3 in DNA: TGTGCCATCAGTGGAAAGGCTAGCGGGAGCTGGGACACCGGGGAGCTGTTTTTT. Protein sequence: CAISGKASGSWDTGELFF.

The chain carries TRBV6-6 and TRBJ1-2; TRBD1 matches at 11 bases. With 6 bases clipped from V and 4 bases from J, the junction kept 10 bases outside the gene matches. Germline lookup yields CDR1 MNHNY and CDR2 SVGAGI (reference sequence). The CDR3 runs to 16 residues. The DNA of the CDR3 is TGTGCCAGCAGCGAGCTCGGACAGGGGGCCAGCTATGGCTACACCTTC. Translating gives CASSELGQGASYGYTF.

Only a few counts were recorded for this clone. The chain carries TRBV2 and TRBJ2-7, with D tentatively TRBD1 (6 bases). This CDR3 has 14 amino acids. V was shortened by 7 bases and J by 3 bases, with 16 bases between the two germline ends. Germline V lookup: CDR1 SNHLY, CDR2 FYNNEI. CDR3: CASKWTETDYEQYF. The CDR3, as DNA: TGTGCCAGCAAATGGACAGAAACGGACTACGAGCAGTACTTC.

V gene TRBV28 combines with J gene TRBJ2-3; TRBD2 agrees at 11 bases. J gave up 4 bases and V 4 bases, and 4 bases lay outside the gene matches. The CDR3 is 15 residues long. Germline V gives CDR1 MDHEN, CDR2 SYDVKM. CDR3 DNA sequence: TGTGCCAGCAGTTCGACTAGCGGGACGCCAGATACGCAGTATTTT. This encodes CASSSTSGTPDTQYF. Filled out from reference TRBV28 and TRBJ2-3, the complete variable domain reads DVKVTQSSRYLVKRTGEKVFLECVQDMDHENMFWYRQDPGLGLRLIYFSYDVKMKEKGDIPEGYSVSREKKERFSLILESASTNQTSMYLCASSSTSGTPDTQYFGPGTRLTVL.

CDR3 coding DNA: TGTGCCAGCAGCCCAGGACAGGGCGTCCACTATGGCTACACCTTC. Residues: CASSPGQGVHYGYTF. The J gene is TRBJ1-2, the V gene TRBV7-9; the match to TRBD1 covers 8 bases. Germline CDR1 is SEHNR and CDR2 is FQNEAQ (reference sequence). CDR3 length equals 15 residues. Trimming at V came to 5 bases and at J to 3 bases, leaving 8 bases not matched to a gene.

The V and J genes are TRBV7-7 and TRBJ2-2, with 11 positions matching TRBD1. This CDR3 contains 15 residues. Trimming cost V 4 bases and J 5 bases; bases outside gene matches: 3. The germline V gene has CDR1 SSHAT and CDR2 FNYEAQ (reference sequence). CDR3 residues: CASSSGTGGTGELFF. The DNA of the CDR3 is TGTGCCAGCAGCTCAGGGACAGGGGGGACCGGGGAGCTGTTTTTT. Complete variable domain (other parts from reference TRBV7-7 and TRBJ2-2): GAGVSQSPRYKVTKRGQDVTLRCDPISSHATLYWYQQALGQGPEFLTYFNYEAQPDKSGLPSDRFSAERPEGSISTLTIQRTEQRDSAMYRCASSSGTGGTGELFFGEGSRLTVL.

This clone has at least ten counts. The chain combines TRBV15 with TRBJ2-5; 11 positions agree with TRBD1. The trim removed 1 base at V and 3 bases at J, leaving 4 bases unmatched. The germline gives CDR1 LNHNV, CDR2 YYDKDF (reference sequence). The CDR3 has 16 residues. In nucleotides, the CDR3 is TGTGCCACCAGCAGAGCGCCGGGACAGGGGGAAGAGACCCAGTACTTC. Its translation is CATSRAPGQGEETQYF.

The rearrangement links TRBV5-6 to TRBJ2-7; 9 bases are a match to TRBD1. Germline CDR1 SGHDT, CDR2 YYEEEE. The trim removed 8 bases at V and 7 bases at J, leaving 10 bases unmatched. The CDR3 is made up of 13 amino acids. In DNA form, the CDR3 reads TGTGCCAGTCGCGGGACAGGGTTGGATGAGCAGTACTTC. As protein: CASRGTGLDEQYF.

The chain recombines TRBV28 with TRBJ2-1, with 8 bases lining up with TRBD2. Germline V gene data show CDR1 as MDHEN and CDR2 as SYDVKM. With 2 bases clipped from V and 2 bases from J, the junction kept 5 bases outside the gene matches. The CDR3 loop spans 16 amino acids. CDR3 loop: CASSLGSGNTYNEQFF. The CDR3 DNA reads TGTGCCAGCAGTTTAGGTAGCGGGAATACCTACAATGAGCAGTTCTTC.

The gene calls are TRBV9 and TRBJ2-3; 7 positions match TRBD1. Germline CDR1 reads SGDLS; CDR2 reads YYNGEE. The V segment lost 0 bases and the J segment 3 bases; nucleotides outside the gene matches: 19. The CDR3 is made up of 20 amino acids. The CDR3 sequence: CASSVATGLPQGRSTDTQYF. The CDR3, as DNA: TGTGCCAGCAGCGTAGCTACGGGTTTACCACAGGGGAGAAGTACAGATACGCAGTATTTT.

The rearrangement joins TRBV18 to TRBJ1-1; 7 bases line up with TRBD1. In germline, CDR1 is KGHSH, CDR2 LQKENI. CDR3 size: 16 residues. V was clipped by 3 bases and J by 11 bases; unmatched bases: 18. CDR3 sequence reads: CASSPPVSKTGSFAFF. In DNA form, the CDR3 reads TGTGCCAGCTCACCCCCAGTCTCCAAGACAGGGTCGTTTGCTTTCTTT.

The CDR3 nucleotides are TGTGCCAGCAGCTTTAGCAGGGGAGCCACTGAAGCTTTCTTT. Translating gives CASSFSRGATEAFF. This rearrangement joins TRBV11-2 to TRBJ1-1, with D tentatively TRBD1 (6 bases). The germline CDR1 and CDR2 sequences are SGHAT and FQNNGV. The CDR3 runs to 14 residues. Trimming removed 3 bases from V and 4 bases from J, with 12 bases in between. Full variable domain (rest looked up from reference TRBV11-2 and TRBJ1-1): EAGVAQSPRYKIIEKRQSVAFWCNPISGHATLYWYQQILGQGPKLLIQFQNNGVVDDSQLPKDRFSAERLKGVDSTLKIQPAKLEDSAVYLCASSFSRGATEAFFGQGTRLTVV.

As DNA, the CDR3 is TGTGCCAGCTCACTGGGACAGGGATTCGACACTGAAGCTTTCTTT. Its protein is CASSLGQGFDTEAFF. The chain joins TRBV18 to TRBJ1-1; 9 positions match TRBD1. The CDR3 is made up of 15 amino acids. The V segment lost 4 bases and the J segment 3 bases; nucleotides outside the gene matches: 6. The germline CDR1 and CDR2 sequences are KGHSH and LQKENI. Filled out from reference TRBV18 and TRBJ1-1, the complete variable domain reads NAGVMQNPRHLVRRRGQEARLRCSPMKGHSHVYWYRQLPEEGLKFMVYLQKENIIDESGMPKERFSAEFPKEGPSILRIQQVVRGDSAAYFCASSLGQGFDTEAFFGQGTRLTVV.

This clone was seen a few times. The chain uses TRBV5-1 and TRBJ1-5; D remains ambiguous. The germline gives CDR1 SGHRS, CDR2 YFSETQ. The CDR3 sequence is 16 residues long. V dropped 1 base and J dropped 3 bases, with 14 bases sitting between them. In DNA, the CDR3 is TGCGCCAGCAGCTTGACTCTTCGGGAGGACAATCAGCCCCAGCATTTT. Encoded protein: CASSLTLREDNQPQHF.

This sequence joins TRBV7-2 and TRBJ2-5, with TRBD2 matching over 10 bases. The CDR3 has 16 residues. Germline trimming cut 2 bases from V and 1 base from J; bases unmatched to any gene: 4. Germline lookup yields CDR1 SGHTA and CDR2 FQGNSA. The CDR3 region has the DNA TGTGCCAGCAGCTTAACCAGCGGGGGGGGCCAAGAGACCCAGTACTTC. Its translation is CASSLTSGGGQETQYF.

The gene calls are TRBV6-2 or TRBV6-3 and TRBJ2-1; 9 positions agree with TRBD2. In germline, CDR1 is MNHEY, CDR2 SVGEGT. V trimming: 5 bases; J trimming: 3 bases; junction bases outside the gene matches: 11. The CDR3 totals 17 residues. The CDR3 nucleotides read TGTGCCAGCAGTCTACAGAGCCTAGCGGGGTACTACAATGAGCAGTTCTTC. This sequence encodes CASSLQSLAGYYNEQFF.

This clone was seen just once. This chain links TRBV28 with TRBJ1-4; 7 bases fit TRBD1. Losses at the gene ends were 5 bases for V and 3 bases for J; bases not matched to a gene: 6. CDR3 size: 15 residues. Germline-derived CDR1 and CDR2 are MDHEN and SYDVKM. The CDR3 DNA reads TGTGCCAGCAGTCCATCCGGGACAGCTAATGAAAAACTGTTTTTT. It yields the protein CASSPSGTANEKLFF.

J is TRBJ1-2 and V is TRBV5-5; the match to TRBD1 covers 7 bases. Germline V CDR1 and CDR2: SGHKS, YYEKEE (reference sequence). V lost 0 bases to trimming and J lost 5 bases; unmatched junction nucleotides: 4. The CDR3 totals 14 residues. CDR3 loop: CASSLEDRFYGYTF. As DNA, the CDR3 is TGTGCCAGCAGCTTGGAGGACAGGTTTTATGGCTACACCTTC.